This T cell receptor beta chain was profiled in a study of T cells in Graves' hyperthyroidism and ophthalmopathy. There were TCR beta CDR3 regions amplified from RNA transcripts. Initially, a first-round RT-PCR of the TCR CDR3 employed the HTBI primer set. From the multiplex PCR reads, TCRdb called clonotypes with MiXCR, one entry per CDR3 protein. The sample records under 550,000 distinct CDR3 sequences, around 20% being singletons. The TCR sequence derives from a man aged 35 to 55 with Graves' ophthalmopathy. The sequencing sample was made of blood.

CDR3 region: CASSLSTDSGWGYTF. The CDR3 DNA reads TGCGCCAGCAGCTTATCGACGGATTCTGGCTGGGGCTACACCTTC. The rearrangement links TRBV5-1 to TRBJ1-2; D uncertain. The CDR3 is 15 residues long. V was trimmed by 2 bases and J by 8 bases, leaving 19 bases between them. CDR1 is SGHRS and CDR2 is YFSETQ in the germline V gene.